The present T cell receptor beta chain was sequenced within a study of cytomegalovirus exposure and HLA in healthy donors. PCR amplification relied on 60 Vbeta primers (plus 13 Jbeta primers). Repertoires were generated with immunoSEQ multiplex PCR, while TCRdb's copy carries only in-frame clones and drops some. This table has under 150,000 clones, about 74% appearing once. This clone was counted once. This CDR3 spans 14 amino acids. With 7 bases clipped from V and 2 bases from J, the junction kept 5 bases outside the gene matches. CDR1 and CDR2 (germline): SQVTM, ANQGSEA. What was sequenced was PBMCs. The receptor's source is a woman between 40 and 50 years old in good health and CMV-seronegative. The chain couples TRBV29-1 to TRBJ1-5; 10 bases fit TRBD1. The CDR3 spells CSATTGGGNQPQHF. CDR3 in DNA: TGCAGCGCCACGACAGGGGGCGGCAATCAGCCCCAGCATTTT.